These 25 T cell receptor beta chains share one sample of origin, sequenced in a study of graft-versus-host responses after intestinal transplantation. TCRdb's copy holds only in-frame clones and misses some; the assay was immunoSEQ multiplex PCR. The table records 20,000 to 25,000 clones, around 43% of them present only once. Investigators plated around 200,000 CFSE-labeled responder cells together with around 200,000 irradiated stimulator cells labeled with violet dye. The material sequenced was alloreactive CD8+ T cells from a mixed lymphocyte reaction culture, taken before intestinal transplant. This sample's subset: CFSE-low proliferating T cells sorted from approximately six-day pre-transplant mixed lymphocyte reaction (GvH or HvG direction). The receptors come from a human patient who received an intestinal transplant.

The gene calls are TRBV5-1 and TRBJ1-1; TRBD1 might be the D (6 bases). This CDR3 is 19 amino acids long. Trimming stripped 0 bases from V and 2 bases from J, with 23 bases between. CDR1 and CDR2 (germline): SGHRS, YFSETQ. The CDR3 reads CASSLEPVPRGPLNTEAFF. As DNA, the CDR3 is TGCGCCAGCAGCTTGGAACCCGTCCCCCGGGGGCCCCTAAACACTGAAGCTTTCTTT.

The J gene is TRBJ2-7, the V gene TRBV28; the match to TRBD1 covers 8 bases. Germline values: CDR1 MDHEN, CDR2 SYDVKM. The CDR3 sequence is 15 residues long. J gave up 5 bases and V 3 bases, and 9 bases lay outside the gene matches. CDR3 sequence reads: CASSLLDRVVHEQYF. The CDR3 DNA is TGTGCCAGCAGTTTGTTGGACAGGGTGGTTCACGAGCAGTACTTC.

The rearrangement links TRBV19 to TRBJ1-2, with D possibly TRBD1 on 6 matching bases. Germline V gives CDR1 LNHDA, CDR2 SQIVND (reference sequence). V lost 0 bases, J lost 5 bases, and 13 bases lay in between. There are 15 residues in the CDR3. The CDR3 DNA sequence: TGTGCCAGTAGTATAGATCGGGGGGCGTCTTATGGCTACACCTTC. It yields the protein CASSIDRGASYGYTF. Full variable domain (rest looked up from reference TRBV19 and TRBJ1-2): DGGITQSPKYLFRKEGQNVTLSCEQNLNHDAMYWYRQDPGQGLRLIYYSQIVNDFQKGDIAEGYSVSREKKESFPLTVTSAQKNPTAFYLCASSIDRGASYGYTFGSGTRLTVV.

The V call is TRBV30, the J call TRBJ2-6; D is perhaps TRBD2 (6 bases). V dropped 3 bases and J dropped 2 bases, with 8 bases sitting between them. Germline-derived CDR1 and CDR2 are GTSNPN and SVGIG (reference sequence). The CDR3 consists of 14 residues. In nucleotides, the CDR3 is TGTGCCTGGAGGCGCGGGGCTGGGGCCAACGTCCTGACTTTC. Its protein is CAWRRGAGANVLTF.

This clone showed up just a few times. The chain employs TRBV6-5 and TRBJ1-1, with D unclear. CDR1 and CDR2 (germline): MNHEY, SVGAGI. CDR3 length: 15 residues. Deletions cut 7 bases from V and 4 bases from J, with 19 bases between. The CDR3 DNA follows: TGTGCCAGCACCCCGGGGAGGCTATCAGGCACTGAAGCTTTCTTT. Translation: CASTPGRLSGTEAFF.

This clone is judged medium-sized. This chain uses TRBV6-1 with TRBJ2-7, with TRBD2 as a possible D gene (5 bases). Germline V gene lookup returns CDR1 MNHNS and CDR2 SASEGT. The CDR3 runs 13 residues. V lost 5 bases, J lost 2 bases, and 10 bases lay in between. The CDR3 region has the DNA TGTGCCAGCAGTCACGTGGAGGCCTACGAGCAGTACTTC. It codes for CASSHVEAYEQYF.

The rearrangement joins TRBV5-1 to TRBJ2-2; D unclear. Germline loops: CDR1 SGHRS, CDR2 YFSETQ. This CDR3 has 13 amino acids. V shed 1 base and J shed 6 bases, with 7 bases lying between them. CDR3 coding DNA: TGCGCCAGCAGCTTGACCGGGCCCGGGGAGCTGTTTTTT. Amino acids: CASSLTGPGELFF.

Of note for this clone: One junction end does not reproduce the germline sequence, and a read error may be involved. The rearrangement joins TRBV6-5 to TRBJ2-7; D unresolved. CDR3 length: 12 residues. CDR1 MNHEY and CDR2 SVGAGI come from the germline V gene. The DNA for the CDR3 is TGTGCCAGCAGTCACTCCCACTACGAGCAGTACTTC. This sequence encodes CASSHSHYEQYF.

The chain recombines TRBV18 with TRBJ2-1, with 12 bases aligning to TRBD2. The V gene's germline CDR1 is KGHSH and CDR2 LQKENI. The CDR3 totals 16 residues. Germline trimming cut 4 bases from V and 6 bases from J; bases unmatched to any gene: 7. This CDR3 reads CASSQPGLAGVNEQFF. The DNA of the CDR3 is TGTGCCAGCTCACAACCGGGACTAGCGGGTGTCAATGAGCAGTTCTTC. Full variable domain (outside the CDR3, taken from reference TRBV18 and TRBJ2-1): NAGVMQNPRHLVRRRGQEARLRCSPMKGHSHVYWYRQLPEEGLKFMVYLQKENIIDESGMPKERFSAEFPKEGPSILRIQQVVRGDSAAYFCASSQPGLAGVNEQFFGPGTRLTVL.

To note about this clone: Its ends do not fully match the called genes, so a read error is possible. The rearrangement links TRBV27 to TRBJ2-2; 11 bases match TRBD2. The germline CDR1 and CDR2 sequences are MNHEY and SMNVEV (reference sequence). The CDR3 totals 16 residues. CDR3 coding DNA: TGTGCCAGCAGCTACGAGGGACTAGCGGAGCACCGGGGAGCTGTTTTT. Residues: CASSYEGLAEHRGAVF.

The chain employs TRBV5-1 and TRBJ2-5; D call uncertain. This CDR3 is built from 11 residues. Trimming took off 4 bases at V and 2 bases at J, with 3 bases between the two ends. From germline, CDR1 is SGHRS and CDR2 YFSETQ. CDR3 DNA sequence: TGCGCCAGCAGCCTACAAGAGACCCAGTACTTC. As protein: CASSLQETQYF.

In DNA, the CDR3 is TGTGCCAGCAGCTACATGGGAGGGGAAAAACTGTTTTTT. It translates to CASSYMGGEKLFF. The rearrangement links TRBV7-2 to TRBJ1-4, with D hard to call. The CDR3 extends over 13 amino acids. V dropped 4 bases and J dropped 8 bases, with 11 bases sitting between them. Germline V CDR1 and CDR2: SGHTA, FQGNSA.

This clone has only a few counts. The chain uses TRBV5-1 and TRBJ2-1; D perhaps matches TRBD2 (6 bases). The V gene's germline CDR1 is SGHRS and CDR2 YFSETQ. V was shortened by 0 bases and J by 4 bases, with 11 bases between the two germline ends. The CDR3 is 15 residues long. The CDR3 loop is CASSLVVAEYNEQFF. CDR3 bases: TGCGCCAGCAGCTTGGTGGTAGCGGAGTACAATGAGCAGTTCTTC.

V and J are TRBV6-5 and TRBJ1-1; no reliable D call. Deletions cut 7 bases from V and 1 base from J, with 13 bases between. Germline loops: CDR1 MNHEY, CDR2 SVGAGI. The CDR3 consists of 14 residues. The CDR3 spells CASTPEGWNTEAFF. In nucleotides, the CDR3 is TGTGCCAGCACCCCGGAGGGTTGGAACACTGAAGCTTTCTTT.

The chain joins TRBV6-1 to TRBJ1-1; D is unresolved. Germline-derived CDR1 and CDR2 are MNHNS and SASEGT. The CDR3 runs 14 residues. The ends were cut back, 7 bases at V and 1 base at J, with 13 bases in the middle. CDR3 in amino acids: CASIRTVANTEAFF. The CDR3 region has the DNA TGTGCCAGCATCAGAACAGTGGCGAACACTGAAGCTTTCTTT.

This clone was detected only a few times. The rearrangement uses TRBV6-1 and TRBJ1-2; perhaps TRBD1 as D (5 bases). Looked up from germline, CDR1 is MNHNS and CDR2 is SASEGT. Between the trimmed V and J ends, which lost 2 bases and 8 bases, there was a span of 15 bases. The CDR3 spans 14 residues. Here the CDR3 reads CASSEPWAWGGYTF. The CDR3 DNA follows: TGTGCCAGCAGTGAACCCTGGGCCTGGGGCGGCTACACCTTC.

The chain has TRBV11-3 and TRBJ2-7, with unresolved D. Germline lookup yields CDR1 SGHNT and CDR2 YENEEA. Trimming cost V 2 bases and J 5 bases, with 7 bases left between them. There are 12 residues in the CDR3. The CDR3 bases are TGTGCCAGCAGCTTATTTAATCACGAGCAGTACTTC. Its translation: CASSLFNHEQYF. Using reference TRBV11-3 and TRBJ2-7 for the parts outside the CDR3, the full variable domain is EAGVVQSPRYKIIEKKQPVAFWCNPISGHNTLYWYLQNLGQGPELLIRYENEEAVDDSQLPKDRFSAERLKGVDSTLKIQPAELGDSAVYLCASSLFNHEQYFGPGTRLTVT.

This clone is labeled medium-sized. The V gene is TRBV21-1, the J gene TRBJ2-6. TRBV21-1 is classified as a pseudogene. The CDR3 consists of 15 residues. The CDR3 DNA reads as TGTGCCAGCAGCAAAGAGGACTCTGGGGCCAACGTCCTGACTTTC. It codes for CASSKEDSGANVLTF.

In its sample, this clone was seen once. The chain employs TRBV25-1 and TRBJ1-4; 9 nucleotides match TRBD1. The CDR3 is 16 residues long. Germline-derived CDR1 and CDR2 are MGHDK and SYGVNS. The V gene end was trimmed by 4 bases and the J gene end by 5 bases; junction bases not matched to a gene: 8. The CDR3 DNA sequence: TGTGCCAGCAGTGCGACGCCGGGACAGGGAAATGAAAAACTGTTTTTT. It yields the protein CASSATPGQGNEKLFF.

V usage is TRBV5-1 and J usage is TRBJ2-1; 7 bases map to TRBD2. The J segment lost 7 bases and the V segment lost 3 bases, leaving 16 bases of the junction unmatched. The CDR3 runs to 17 residues. The germline V gene encodes CDR1 SGHRS and CDR2 YFSETQ. CDR3 sequence: CASSSAPSGQPGNEQFF. The CDR3, as DNA: TGCGCCAGCAGCTCCGCCCCTAGCGGCCAACCGGGGAATGAGCAGTTCTTC.

CDR3: CASSLGPGLAFFEQFF. CDR3 DNA sequence: TGTGCCAGCAGCTTAGGGCCGGGACTAGCCTTTTTTGAGCAGTTCTTC. The chain couples TRBV7-8 to TRBJ2-1; 9 bases match TRBD2. The CDR3 has 16 amino acids. V was clipped by 1 base and J by 9 bases; unmatched bases: 10. Germline CDR1 reads SGHVS; CDR2 reads FQNEAQ.

The CDR3 coding sequence is TGTGCCAGCAGCTGGTTGGAGACCCAGTACTTC. It codes for CASSWLETQYF. The rearrangement links TRBV5-6 to TRBJ2-5; D uncertain. The length of the CDR3 is 11 residues. Germline loops: CDR1 SGHDT, CDR2 YYEEEE. V lost 3 bases, J lost 5 bases, and 5 bases lay in between.

V and J are TRBV7-6 and TRBJ2-3; no clear D. CDR3 size: 13 residues. V dropped 3 bases and J dropped 5 bases, with 9 bases sitting between them. CDR1 and CDR2 from the germline V gene are SGHVS and FNYEAQ. CDR3 sequence reads: CASSFNSGDTQYF. As DNA, the CDR3 is TGTGCCAGCAGCTTCAATTCGGGAGATACGCAGTATTTT.

This clone was detected many times. This chain joins TRBV6-6 and TRBJ1-4; D gene unclear. This CDR3 spans 13 amino acids. V was trimmed by 0 bases and J by 8 bases, leaving 7 bases between them. In germline, CDR1 is MNHNY, CDR2 SVGAGI (reference sequence). This chain's CDR3 is CASSYSTWEKLFF. The DNA for the CDR3 is TGTGCCAGCAGTTACTCGACATGGGAAAAACTGTTTTTT.

The chain carries TRBV11-3 and TRBJ2-7; D tentatively reads TRBD1 or TRBD2 (5 bases each). The CDR3 is 13 amino acids. CDR1 SGHNT and CDR2 YENEEA come from the germline V gene. The V end lost 3 bases, the J end lost 2 bases, and 8 bases lay between the germline ends. This CDR3 is CASSLGRAYEQYF. In DNA form, the CDR3 reads TGTGCCAGCAGCTTGGGACGAGCCTACGAGCAGTACTTC.